This TCR beta chain originates from a study of T cell responses to AZD1222 COVID-19 vaccine. The germline CDR1 and CDR2 sequences are SGHNT and YENEEA. CDR3 size: 14 residues. Trimming pared 5 bases from V and 2 bases from J, leaving 12 bases between. Produced via immunoSEQ multiplex PCR; TCRdb's table is partial and in-frame only. The table records about 150,000 clones, approximately 90% of them present only once. Sample: peripheral blood, taken 28 days after the second AZD1222 dose. The chain is built from TRBV11-3 and TRBJ1-1; D is unresolved. The sequence was collected from an adult who received the AZD1222 COVID-19 vaccine. In nucleotides, the CDR3 is TGTGCCAGCAGCCAATCCCGCGGCAACACTGAAGCTTTCTTT. As protein: CASSQSRGNTEAFF.